Shown below are 3 T cell receptor beta chains from a single sample sequenced in a study of blood T cell repertoires in COVID-19. Profiling relied on immunoSEQ multiplex PCR, and the TCRdb table lists in-frame clones only, not all of them. The sample shows 450,000 or so clones, around nine tenths of them seen only once. Specimen: peripheral blood. The receptors originated from a woman aged 40 to 49 with COVID-19, enrolled during active disease.

This rearrangement joins TRBV3-1 (or the pseudogene TRBV3-2) to TRBJ1-2, with D possibly matching TRBD1 (6 bases). Trimming shortened V by 5 bases and J by 8 bases, and 15 bases separated the two germline ends. The CDR3 is made up of 13 amino acids. Germline lookup yields CDR1 LGHDT and CDR2 YNNKEL (reference sequence). CDR3 bases: TGTGCCAGCAGCGTCCTAGGGGGAGAGGGCTACACCTTC. It is translated as CASSVLGGEGYTF.

The genes are TRBV10-3 and TRBJ1-1, with 7 nucleotides matching TRBD1. The CDR3 has 16 amino acids. After removal of 10 bases from V and 3 bases from J, the junction contained 17 bases not matched to a gene. From germline, CDR1 is ENHRY and CDR2 SYGVKD. The DNA of the CDR3 is TGTGCCACCCTAAGTACGGATGGCAGGGGGGACACTGAAGCTTTCTTT. Its translation is CATLSTDGRGDTEAFF.

This chain uses TRBV5-4 with TRBJ2-1, with 11 bases aligning to TRBD1. With V trimmed by 3 bases and J by 4 bases, 3 bases remained unmatched. The CDR3 has 15 amino acids. Germline values: CDR1 SGHNT, CDR2 YYREEE (reference sequence). The DNA of the CDR3 is TGTGCCAGCAGCTCCGGACAGGGGGCTTACAATGAGCAGTTCTTC. Its protein is CASSSGQGAYNEQFF.